This paragraph covers one T cell receptor (beta chain) sequence. Source study methods: Estimation of nucleated cell counts relied on the amplification of reference gene primers. Sequenced by immunoSEQ multiplex PCR; TCRdb stores in-frame clones only, minus some. The V and J calls and clone size are taken from that table; D and trimming were inferred from the DNA. The sample contains about 200,000 clones, 80% of which appear only once. This sample is drawn from a study of blood T cell repertoires in COVID-19. Turning to the study itself: Collection of acute and convalescent COVID-19 samples took place in the United States, Italy and Spain. T cells, B-cell-depleted T cells, or PBMCs supplied cDNA or gDNA.

The V and J ends lost 2 bases and 2 bases, in that order; junction bases with no gene match: 7. Per the germline V gene, CDR1 is SQVTM and CDR2 is ANQGSEA. This CDR3 is built from 16 residues. Sequencing was carried out using peripheral blood. The chain carries TRBV29-1 and TRBJ2-1, with 9 bases lining up with TRBD1. This clonotype was sampled from an older woman with acute or convalescent COVID-19. The CDR3 reads CSVERTGQGTYNEQFF. The CDR3 region has the DNA TGCAGCGTTGAACGGACGGGACAGGGCACCTACAATGAGCAGTTCTTC.